This paragraph covers one TCR beta chain sequence. Patients of the Seattle cohort, enrolled during active infection, were followed longitudinally. These data originate in a study of blood T cell repertoires in COVID-19. Across the whole study: Nucleic acid was either cDNA or gDNA, and it came from T cells, B-cell-depleted T cells, or PBMCs.

In the authors' workflow: Amplifying reference gene primers gave estimates of nucleated cell counts. The method was immunoSEQ multiplex PCR; TCRdb's version includes in-frame clones alone and lacks a portion of them. From that table come the V and J calls and clone size; the DNA was used to work out D and trimming. The sample contains under 550,000 clones, 80% to 90% of which appear only once. This CDR3 has 16 amino acids. V dropped 3 bases and J dropped 1 base, with 15 bases sitting between them. The germline V gene has CDR1 KGHSH and CDR2 LQKENI. The clonotype was recovered from a man between 18 and 35 years old with COVID-19, enrolled during active disease. Sequencing was performed on peripheral blood. The chain links TRBV18 to TRBJ2-5; D may be TRBD2 (5 bases). CDR3 sequence reads: CASSPISVTIQETQYF. Written as DNA, the CDR3 is TGTGCCAGCTCACCGATTAGCGTAACGATCCAAGAGACCCAGTACTTC.